What follows describes a single T cell receptor (beta chain). Its antigen is currently not known. The record has no base qualities; no much larger clone is one base away. This sample includes further DNA sequences coding for the same CDR3. The data were taken from a study of cytomegalovirus exposure and HLA in healthy donors (TCRdb year 2017). In terms of the full investigation: According to an earlier analysis of around 600 of the donors, roughly 180 million T cells yielded some 110 million unique TCR beta sequences and around 280 Gb of sequence data. Roughly 290 gigabases of sequencing data and 70 million to 100 million unique TCR sequences made up an early release that covered approximately 650 HLA-typed donors. Of the approximately 400 genotyped donors, 81% were placed in the genetic ancestry cluster associated with self-reported Caucasian donors. The study was designed to test whether signatures of past pathogen exposure could be identified by cataloging public T cell receptors. The study profiled the T cell repertoires of some 610 subjects by immunosequencing and related them to cytomegalovirus serostatus. Besides the first cohort of more than 650 subjects, a separate validation cohort made up of 120 different subjects was used. High-throughput TCR immunosequencing, statistical association of individual TCRs with disease status, and machine learning were combined to predict cytomegalovirus infection status. A later analysis re-analyzed previously published TCR beta repertoires from roughly 630 donors and added high-resolution HLA genotyping to study TCR occurrence patterns. Rather than drawing on any new phenotypic data, the later analysis identified candidate immune exposures from TCR beta sequences and the way those sequences occurred across donors. To decide whether each TCR beta V gene segment behaved as functional or pseudogenic, an earlier analysis of some 540 of the donors relied on high-throughput TCR beta sequencing. Alongside the repertoire data, information on donor age, sex, ethnicity and CMV serostatus was compiled. A later genetic analysis used genome-wide SNP genotypes for about 60% of the 666 donors, treating that subset as a discovery cohort. All discovery cohort repertoires had been generated using a single sequencing platform. Both class I and class II loci were covered by HLA typing, at four-digit resolution. The number of donors typed differed by locus, with roughly 629-640 for A, B, C, DRB1 and DQB1, roughly 520 for DQA1, 600 to 610 for DPA1, and around 460 for DPB1. Several DR-DQ haplotypes were handled as single units for association and clustering, since linkage in the cohort was strong. Among about 360 genotyped donors of the cohort, an average of approximately 240,000 unique TCR beta nucleotide sequences were sequenced per donor, approximately 20% of them non-productive.

The cohort consisted of fewer than 700 healthy bone marrow donors. Cohort members were all nominally healthy when sampled, although unrecorded immune exposures were likely present. The donor tested CMV seropositive, placing the donor among the 289 seropositive members of the cohort. Every donor gave a peripheral blood sample, and the peripheral blood mononuclear cells from that sample were used for TCR beta sequencing. Genomic DNA extraction from the blood cell samples was performed with the Qiagen DNeasy Blood Extraction Kit. Broad study findings and their caveats: Because HLA typing was missing for some donors at each locus, association tests included only the typed subset. Sequencing depth was assumed to be roughly uniform across donors in the presence/absence analyses, though that assumption may not hold. Some IMGT-functional V segments, including TRBV6-2 and TRBV6-3, could not be told apart with the 87-base-pair reads, so those segments were excluded. A later genetic analysis associated a missense DCLRE1C variant with V-gene and J-gene trimming of TCR beta chains, and an independent cohort replicated the association. According to a later analysis, most CMV-associated TCR beta chains appeared to be HLA-restricted, and the HLA associations seemed to be driven largely by CMV exposure. Linkage disequilibrium might explain the correlated functional status among segregating V segments, but an unknown experimental factor could not be ruled out. In a later analysis, 15,000 to 20,000 TCR beta sequences were associated with specific HLA alleles at a false discovery rate of 0.05. A later analysis found that HLA-associated TCR beta chains were more clonally expanded and had lower generation probabilities than equally common non-associated chains. A later analysis reported that several top co-occurrence clusters appeared linked to parvovirus B19, influenza, CMV and Epstein-Barr virus. Most TCR sequences were observed very rarely across donors, whereas some public TCRs were present in many individuals. The study gave a list of around 170 TCR beta chains associated with cytomegalovirus. Because counts were too low, 15 to 20 rarely observed V segments, including chromosome 9 orphons, were excluded from the earlier analysis of a few hundred of the donors. A further reported finding was that TCR beta sequences accurately predicted the HLA-A and HLA-B alleles for most subjects in the first cohort. The classifier was reported to diagnose cytomegalovirus status with high specificity and sensitivity in both the original and validation cohorts. According to the authors, the approach could potentially be generalized to other disease states and immunological phenotypes. In an earlier analysis of some 500 of the donors, most TCR beta V segments were observed in productive rearrangements about 87% or about 30% of the time, broadly matching IMGT annotations. A later analysis found that TCR association rates varied across HLA loci, with DRB1 alleles showing the most associated TCRs and HLA-C alleles the fewest. Three of the identified cytomegalovirus-associated TCR beta chains were confirmed in vitro to be specific for cytomegalovirus antigens. CMV serostatus was the only immune exposure information available for the cohort. A later genetic analysis reported fewer N-insertions in productive TCRs among donors in an Asian-associated ancestry cluster than the roughly 700-donor mean. A group of highly shared sequence variants was considered likely to be a technical artifact of the sequencing pipeline. This cohort had only TCR beta chains sequenced, and the lack of alpha or paired-chain data limited which features could be detected. When HLA alleles, especially DR and DQ, strongly co-occurred, TCR associations were difficult to assign to individual alleles.

Relative to germline, V is 0 bases shorter and J is 4 bases shorter, with 8 bases between their ends. The germline V gene provides CDR1 SGHDT and CDR2 YYEEEE. Including the terminal cysteine and phenylalanine, the CDR3 comprises 13 residues. Left in the record is the CDR3 DNA by itself, 39 bases read in frame from the first base. Library prep was done by the immunoSEQ multiplex PCR assay. A mixture of 60 forward primers for TCR Vbeta segments and 13 reverse primers for TCR Jbeta segments was used in the multiplex PCR. The CDR3 region of rearranged TCR beta genes was amplified from genomic DNA with a multiplex PCR assay. The amplified TCR beta libraries were sequenced on the Illumina HiSeq System as 87-base-pair reads. The authors' pipeline ran thus. Across the 500 to 750 repertoires, a later analysis counted 75 million to 90 million unique TCR beta chains, roughly 11 million of which were shared by at least two donors. A nearest-neighbor algorithm error-corrected the raw reads and collapsed the reads into unique sequences, merging closely related sequences to remove PCR and sequencing errors. V, D and J gene segments were assigned by aligning CDR3 sequences to IMGT reference sequences. For a sequence to be retained, a match of at least six nucleotides was required to both a V gene segment and a J gene segment. Rearrangements were called productive when the CDR3 lacked stop codons and stayed in frame with V and J; all others were non-productive. Following IMGT convention, CDR3 was defined as the stretch from the second conserved V-encoded cysteine up to the conserved J-encoded phenylalanine. The earlier analysis of about 640 of the donors excluded any sequence lacking an unambiguous match to a single V gene segment. In an earlier analysis of 450 to 700 of the donors, V segments were called functional above 56.7% productive rearrangements and were called segregating when the between-donor standard deviation exceeded 5%. A statistical classification framework was developed to diagnose cytomegalovirus status using the catalog of TCR beta chain sequences. In a later analysis, V and J genes were assigned by comparing TCR nucleotide sequences against IMGT/GENE-DB human TR gene sequences. The TCRdist pipeline was used in a later analysis to assign CDR3 sequences and most-parsimonious VDJ recombination scenarios. In a later analysis, every TCR beta chain was defined by the combination of its CDR3 amino acid sequence and its V-gene family, and reads without a unique V-gene family were dropped. As a way to deal with suspected cross-contamination and a sequencing artifact, a later analysis dropped approximately 570 nucleotide sequences that were highly shared and had low generation probability. A later analysis calculated a clonal expansion index for each public chain from normalized within-repertoire ranks of inferred template counts. Generation probabilities in a later analysis came from a VDJ recombination model fitted to out-of-frame rearrangements, and those results were checked against IGoR. In a later analysis, hypergeometric tests were used to score TCR-TCR, TCR-HLA and TCR-CMV co-occurrence, with a repertoire-size bias correction applied to TCR pairs. In a later analysis, false discovery rates were estimated by permuting HLA or CMV assignments 20 times. In a later analysis, co-occurring TCRs were grouped using DBSCAN, with TCRdist sequence similarity added in when clustering inside HLA-allele-positive subsets. Co-occurrence clustering excluded repertoires with fewer than 30,000 or more than 120,000 public chains, plus five with anomalous nucleotide sharing. This is the immuneACCESS table as TCRdb keeps it, with only in-frame sequences that have V and J called. A part of the clones is gone; compared with another copy, unresolved V genes explain less than half, and the rest is unexplained. Clonal size and the V and J genes are those of that table, whereas D and trimming came from the DNA. For this sample there are some 130,000 clones; approximately 80% appear just once. The ten largest make up approximately 10% of the sample.

The V and J segments used are TRBV5-6 and TRBJ2-7; the D gene assignment is ambiguous. Sequences were obtained from PBMCs. The sequence was collected from a male donor in good health and CMV-seropositive. The bases read TGTGCCAGCAGCTTGGGGCAGTTATACGAGCAGTACTTC. This codes for CASSLGQLYEQYF.